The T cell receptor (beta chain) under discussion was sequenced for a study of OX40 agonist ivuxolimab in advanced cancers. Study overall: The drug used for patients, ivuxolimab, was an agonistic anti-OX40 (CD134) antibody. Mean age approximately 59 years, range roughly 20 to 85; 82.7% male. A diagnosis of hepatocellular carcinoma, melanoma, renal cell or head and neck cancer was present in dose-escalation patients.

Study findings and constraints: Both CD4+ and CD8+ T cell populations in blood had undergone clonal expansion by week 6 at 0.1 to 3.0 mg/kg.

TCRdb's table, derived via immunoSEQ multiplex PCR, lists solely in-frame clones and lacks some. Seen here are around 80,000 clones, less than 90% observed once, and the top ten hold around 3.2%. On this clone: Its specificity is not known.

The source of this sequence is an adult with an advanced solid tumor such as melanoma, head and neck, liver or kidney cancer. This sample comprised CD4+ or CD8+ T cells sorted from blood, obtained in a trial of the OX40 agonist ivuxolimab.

The CDR3 here is CASSSQVWGGGQTQYF. CDR3 bases: TGTGCCAGCAGCTCTCAGGTCTGGGGAGGGGGTCAGACCCAGTACTTC. J is TRBJ2-5 and V is TRBV11-3, with D possibly being TRBD2 (7 bases). From germline, CDR1 is SGHNT and CDR2 YENEEA. The CDR3 covers 16 residues. V was clipped by 4 bases and J by 6 bases, with 21 bases between them.